This TCR beta chain comes out of a study of beta chain features in type 1 diabetes. Study observations and caveats: Shortening that was moderate but significant affected the TCRB CDR3s of Type 1 diabetes patients in all four CD4+ subsets.

As to this clone: Its specificity is unknown.

Reverse transcribing all isolated RNA meant expressed TCRB transcripts were sequenced. TCRdb's copy holds only in-frame clones and misses some; the assay was immunoSEQ multiplex PCR. Counted here are about 40,000 clones, around 48% occurring once; the ten biggest clones make up around 0.7%. The V segment lost 0 bases and the J segment 0 bases; nucleotides outside the gene matches: 4. This CDR3 spans 18 amino acids. Germline CDR1 SEHNR, CDR2 FQNEAQ (reference sequence). This chain links TRBV7-9 with TRBJ2-2, with 10 bases aligning to TRBD1. This receptor was identified in a woman in her late teens or twenties in good health. Sequenced: central memory CD4+ T cells from blood. The CDR3 DNA sequence: TGTGCCAGCAGCTTAGCCGGGACAGGGGTTGCGAACACCGGGGAGCTGTTTTTT. This codes for CASSLAGTGVANTGELFF.